This T cell receptor (beta chain) was recorded in a study of Graves' ophthalmopathy and Graves' hyperthyroidism. The CDR3 is made up of 13 amino acids. The germline gives CDR1 MRHNA, CDR2 SNTAGT. Trimming stripped 2 bases from V and 1 base from J, with 5 bases between. This clonotype was counted at least ten times. Its antigen is unidentified. General study points: Most thyroid-expanded clonotypes exceeding 0.001 frequency were also found in blood. Ophthalmopathy versus stable hyperthyroidism: 13-signature model gave around 90% sensitivity, 75% to 82% specificity.

Certain patients were not enrolled. These were patients with other autoimmune diseases, uncontrolled infections, pregnancy or lactation. The TCR beta CDR3 regions underwent amplification from RNA transcripts. Second-round multiplex PCR came after a first-round RT-PCR that employed HTBI primers. TCRdb fed the multiplex PCR reads into MiXCR, producing one record per CDR3 protein. The profile shows about 1.2 million distinct CDR3 sequences, roughly 35% of them singletons. The sequencing sample was made of peripheral blood or thyroid tissue (not recorded which). The chain couples TRBV6-4 to TRBJ1-1; maybe TRBD1 (5 bases). This TCR came from an adult man with Graves' hyperthyroidism. This CDR3 is CASSDRGNTEAFF. The DNA for the CDR3 is TGTGCCAGCAGTGACAGGGGGAACACTGAAGCTTTCTTT.